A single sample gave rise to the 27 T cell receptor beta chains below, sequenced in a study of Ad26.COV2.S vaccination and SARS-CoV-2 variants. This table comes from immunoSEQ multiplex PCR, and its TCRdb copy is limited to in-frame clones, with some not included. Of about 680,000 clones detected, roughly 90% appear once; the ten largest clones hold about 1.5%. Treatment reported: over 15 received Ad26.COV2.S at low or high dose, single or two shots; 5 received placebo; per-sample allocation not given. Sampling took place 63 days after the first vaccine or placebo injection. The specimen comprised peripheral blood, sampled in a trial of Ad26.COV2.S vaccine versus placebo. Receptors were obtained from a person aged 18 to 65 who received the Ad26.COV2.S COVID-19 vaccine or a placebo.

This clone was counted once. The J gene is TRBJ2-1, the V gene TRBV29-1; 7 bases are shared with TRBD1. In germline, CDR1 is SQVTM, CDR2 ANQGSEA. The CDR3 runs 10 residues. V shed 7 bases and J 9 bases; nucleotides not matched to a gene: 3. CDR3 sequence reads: CSGQGREQFF. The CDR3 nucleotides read TGCAGCGGACAGGGTCGTGAGCAGTTCTTC.

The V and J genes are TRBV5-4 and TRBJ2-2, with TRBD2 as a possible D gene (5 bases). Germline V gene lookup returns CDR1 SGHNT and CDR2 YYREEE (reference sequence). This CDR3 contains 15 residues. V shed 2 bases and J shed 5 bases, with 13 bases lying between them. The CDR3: CASSFDGKGTGELFF. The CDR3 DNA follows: TGTGCCAGCAGCTTCGACGGGAAAGGGACCGGGGAGCTGTTTTTT.

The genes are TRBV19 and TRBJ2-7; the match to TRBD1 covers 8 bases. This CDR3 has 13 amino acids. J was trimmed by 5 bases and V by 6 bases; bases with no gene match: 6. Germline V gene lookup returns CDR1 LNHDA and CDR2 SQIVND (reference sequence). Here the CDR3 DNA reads TGTGCCAGTAGGTCTCTACAGGGGGACGAGCAGTACTTC. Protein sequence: CASRSLQGDEQYF.

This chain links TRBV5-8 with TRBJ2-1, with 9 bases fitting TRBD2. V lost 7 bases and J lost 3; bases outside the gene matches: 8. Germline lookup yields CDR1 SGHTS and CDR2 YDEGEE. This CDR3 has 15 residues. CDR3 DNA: TGTGCCAGCGGCCCGGGACTAGCAGACTACAATGAGCAGTTCTTC. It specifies CASGPGLADYNEQFF.

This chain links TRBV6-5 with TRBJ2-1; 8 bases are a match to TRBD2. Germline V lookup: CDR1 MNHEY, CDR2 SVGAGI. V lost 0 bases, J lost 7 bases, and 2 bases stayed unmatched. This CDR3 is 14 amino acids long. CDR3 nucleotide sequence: TGTGCCAGCAGTTACTCCCGGGGGGGAAATGAGCAGTTCTTC. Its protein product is CASSYSRGGNEQFF.

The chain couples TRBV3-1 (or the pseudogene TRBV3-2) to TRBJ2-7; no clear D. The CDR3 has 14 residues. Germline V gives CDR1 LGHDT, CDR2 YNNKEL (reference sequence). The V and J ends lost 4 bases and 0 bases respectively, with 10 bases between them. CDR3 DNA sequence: TGTGCCAGCAGCCCCATCCCCAGCTCCTACGAGCAGTACTTC. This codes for CASSPIPSSYEQYF.

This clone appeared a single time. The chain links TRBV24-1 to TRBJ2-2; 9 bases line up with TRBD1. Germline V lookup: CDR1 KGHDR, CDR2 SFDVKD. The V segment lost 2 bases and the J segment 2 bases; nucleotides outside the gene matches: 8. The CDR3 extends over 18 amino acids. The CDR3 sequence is CATSDSPGTGFNTGELFF. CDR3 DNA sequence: TGTGCCACCAGTGATTCACCCGGGACAGGGTTTAACACCGGGGAGCTGTTTTTT.

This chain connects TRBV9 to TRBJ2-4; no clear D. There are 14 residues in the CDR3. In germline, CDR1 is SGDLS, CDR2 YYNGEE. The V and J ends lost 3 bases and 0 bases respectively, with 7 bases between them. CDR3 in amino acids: CASSETLAKNIQYF. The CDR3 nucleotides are TGTGCCAGCAGCGAGACCCTAGCCAAAAACATTCAGTACTTC.

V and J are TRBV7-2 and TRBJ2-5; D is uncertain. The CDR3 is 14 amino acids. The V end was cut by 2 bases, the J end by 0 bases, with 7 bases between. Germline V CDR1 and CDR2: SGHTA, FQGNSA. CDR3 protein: CASSLLTDQETQYF. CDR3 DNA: TGTGCCAGCAGCTTACTAACAGACCAAGAGACCCAGTACTTC.

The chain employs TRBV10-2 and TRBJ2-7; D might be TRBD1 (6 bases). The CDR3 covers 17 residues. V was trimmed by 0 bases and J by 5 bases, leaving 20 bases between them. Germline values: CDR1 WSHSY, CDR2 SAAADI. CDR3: CASSESVGYREWDEQYF. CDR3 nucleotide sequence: TGCGCCAGCAGTGAGTCAGTAGGGTACAGGGAATGGGACGAGCAGTACTTC.

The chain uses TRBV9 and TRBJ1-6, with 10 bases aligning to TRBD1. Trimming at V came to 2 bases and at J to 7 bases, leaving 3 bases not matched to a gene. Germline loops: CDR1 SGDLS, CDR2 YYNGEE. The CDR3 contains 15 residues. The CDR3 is CASSVGQGGNSPLHF. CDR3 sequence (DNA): TGTGCCAGCAGCGTCGGACAGGGGGGCAATTCACCCCTCCACTTT. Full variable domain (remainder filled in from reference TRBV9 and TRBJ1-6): DSGVTQTPKHLITATGQRVTLRCSPRSGDLSVYWYQQSLDQGLQFLIQYYNGEERAKGNILERFSAQQFPDLHSELNLSSLELGDSALYFCASSVGQGGNSPLHFGNGTRLTVT.

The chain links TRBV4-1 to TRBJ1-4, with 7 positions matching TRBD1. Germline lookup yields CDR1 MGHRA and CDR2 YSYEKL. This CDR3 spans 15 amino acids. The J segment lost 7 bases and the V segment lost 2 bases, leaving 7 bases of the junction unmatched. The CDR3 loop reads CASSQKETGREKLFF. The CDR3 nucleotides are TGCGCCAGCAGCCAAAAGGAGACAGGGCGTGAAAAACTGTTTTTT.

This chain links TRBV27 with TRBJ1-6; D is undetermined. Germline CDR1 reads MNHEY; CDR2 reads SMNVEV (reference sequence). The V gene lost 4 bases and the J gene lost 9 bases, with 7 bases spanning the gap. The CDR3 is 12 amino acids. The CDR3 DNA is TGTGCCAGCAGTTCTCTATCTTCACCCCTCCACTTT. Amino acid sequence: CASSSLSSPLHF.

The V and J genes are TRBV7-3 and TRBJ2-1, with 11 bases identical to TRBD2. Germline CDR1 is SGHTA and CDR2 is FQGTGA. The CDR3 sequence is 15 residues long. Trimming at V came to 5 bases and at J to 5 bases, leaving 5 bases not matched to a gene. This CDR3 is CASSVTSGAHNEQFF. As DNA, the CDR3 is TGTGCCAGCAGCGTGACTAGCGGGGCCCACAATGAGCAGTTCTTC.

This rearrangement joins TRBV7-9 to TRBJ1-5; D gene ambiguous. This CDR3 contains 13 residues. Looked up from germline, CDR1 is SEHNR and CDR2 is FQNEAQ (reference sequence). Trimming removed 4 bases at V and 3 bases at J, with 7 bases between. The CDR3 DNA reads TGTGCCAGCAGCTCAGGTTACAATCAGCCCCAGCATTTT. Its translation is CASSSGYNQPQHF.

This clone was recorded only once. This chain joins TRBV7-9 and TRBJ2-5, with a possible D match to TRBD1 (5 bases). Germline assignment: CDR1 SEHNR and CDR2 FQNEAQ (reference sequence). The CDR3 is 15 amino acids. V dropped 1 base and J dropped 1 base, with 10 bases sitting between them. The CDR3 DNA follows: TGTGCCAGCAGCTTAGGGGCAGGGCCCCAAGAGACCCAGTACTTC. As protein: CASSLGAGPQETQYF.

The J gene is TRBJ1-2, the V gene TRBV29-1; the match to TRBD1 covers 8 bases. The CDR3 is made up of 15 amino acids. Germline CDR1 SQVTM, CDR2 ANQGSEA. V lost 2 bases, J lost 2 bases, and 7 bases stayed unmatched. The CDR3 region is CSVERTGRTNYGYTF. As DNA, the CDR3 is TGCAGCGTTGAAAGGACAGGGAGGACCAACTATGGCTACACCTTC.

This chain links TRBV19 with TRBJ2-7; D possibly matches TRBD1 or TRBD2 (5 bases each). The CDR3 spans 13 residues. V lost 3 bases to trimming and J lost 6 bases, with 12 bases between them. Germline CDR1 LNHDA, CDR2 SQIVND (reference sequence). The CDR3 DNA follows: TGTGCCAGTAGTATCCGGGACCTGGGCGAGCAGTACTTC. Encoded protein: CASSIRDLGEQYF.

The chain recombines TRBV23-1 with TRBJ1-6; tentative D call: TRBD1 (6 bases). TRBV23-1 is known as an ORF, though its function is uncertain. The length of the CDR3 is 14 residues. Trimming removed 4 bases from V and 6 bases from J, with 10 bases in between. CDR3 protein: CASSRQGINSPLHF. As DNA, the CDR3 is TGCGCCAGCAGTCGTCAGGGGATTAATTCACCCCTCCACTTT.

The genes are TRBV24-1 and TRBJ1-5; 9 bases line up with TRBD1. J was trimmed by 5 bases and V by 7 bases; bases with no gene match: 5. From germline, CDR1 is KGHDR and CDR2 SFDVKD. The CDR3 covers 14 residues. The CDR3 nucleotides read TGTGCCACCAGCCAGGACAGGGGTGATCAGCCCCAGCATTTT. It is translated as CATSQDRGDQPQHF.

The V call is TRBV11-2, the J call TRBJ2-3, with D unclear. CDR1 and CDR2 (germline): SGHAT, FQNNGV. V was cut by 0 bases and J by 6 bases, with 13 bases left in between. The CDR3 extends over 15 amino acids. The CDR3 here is CASSLDPAAADTQYF. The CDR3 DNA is TGTGCCAGCAGCTTAGATCCGGCGGCGGCTGATACGCAGTATTTT.

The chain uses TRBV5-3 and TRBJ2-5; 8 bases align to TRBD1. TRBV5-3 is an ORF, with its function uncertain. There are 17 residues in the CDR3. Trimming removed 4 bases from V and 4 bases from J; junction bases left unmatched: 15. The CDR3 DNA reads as TGTGCCAGAAGCCATCTCATTCGGACAGGGAAGGGAGAGACCCAGTACTTC. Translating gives CARSHLIRTGKGETQYF.

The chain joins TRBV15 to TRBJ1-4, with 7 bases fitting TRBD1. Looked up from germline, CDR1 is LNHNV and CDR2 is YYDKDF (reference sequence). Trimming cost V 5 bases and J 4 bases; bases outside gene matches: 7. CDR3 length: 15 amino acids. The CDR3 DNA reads TGTGCCACCAGCCCTAACACAGGGGTTAATGAAAAACTGTTTTTT. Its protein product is CATSPNTGVNEKLFF.

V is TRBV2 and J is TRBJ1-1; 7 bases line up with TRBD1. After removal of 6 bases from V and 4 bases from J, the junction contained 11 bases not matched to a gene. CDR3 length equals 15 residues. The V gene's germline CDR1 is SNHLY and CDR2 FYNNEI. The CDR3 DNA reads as TGTGCCAGCAGCCCCCAGGGGGGAATGGGCACTGAAGCTTTCTTT. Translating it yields CASSPQGGMGTEAFF. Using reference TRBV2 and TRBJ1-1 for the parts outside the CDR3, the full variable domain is EPEVTQTPSHQVTQMGQEVILRCVPISNHLYFYWYRQILGQKVEFLVSFYNNEISEKSEIFDDQFSVERPDGSNFTLKIRSTKLEDSAMYFCASSPQGGMGTEAFFGQGTRLTVV.

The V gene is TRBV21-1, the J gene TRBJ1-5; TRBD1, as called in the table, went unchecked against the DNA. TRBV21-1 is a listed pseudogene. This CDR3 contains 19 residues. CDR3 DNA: TGTGCCAGCAGCAAAGCCCCCCACCGGGACAATCCCTTGGATCAGCCCCAGCATTTT. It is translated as CASSKAPHRDNPLDQPQHF.

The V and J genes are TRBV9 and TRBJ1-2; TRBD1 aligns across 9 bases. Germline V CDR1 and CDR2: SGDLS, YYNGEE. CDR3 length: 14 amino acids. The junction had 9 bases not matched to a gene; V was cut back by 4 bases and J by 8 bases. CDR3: CASSSRGQGGGYTF. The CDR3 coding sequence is TGTGCCAGCAGCTCGAGGGGACAGGGAGGCGGCTACACCTTC.

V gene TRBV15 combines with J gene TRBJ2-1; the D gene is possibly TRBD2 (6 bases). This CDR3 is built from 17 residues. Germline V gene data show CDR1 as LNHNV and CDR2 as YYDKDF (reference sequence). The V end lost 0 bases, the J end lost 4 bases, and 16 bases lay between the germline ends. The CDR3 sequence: CATSRDYGGIQYNEQFF. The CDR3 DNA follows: TGTGCCACCAGCAGAGATTATGGCGGGATCCAGTACAATGAGCAGTTCTTC.